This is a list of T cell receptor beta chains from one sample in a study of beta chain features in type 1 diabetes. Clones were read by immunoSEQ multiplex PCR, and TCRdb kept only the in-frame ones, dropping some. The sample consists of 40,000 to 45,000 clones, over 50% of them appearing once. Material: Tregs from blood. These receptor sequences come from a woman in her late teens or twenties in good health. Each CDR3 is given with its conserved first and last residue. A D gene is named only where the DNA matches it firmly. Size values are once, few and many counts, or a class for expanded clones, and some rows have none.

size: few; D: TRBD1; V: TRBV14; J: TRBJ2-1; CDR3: CASSPSSDRGSLNEQFF; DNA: TGTGCCAGCAGCCCATCCTCCGACAGGGGGTCTCTCAATGAGCAGTTCTTC
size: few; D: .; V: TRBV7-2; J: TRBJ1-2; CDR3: CASSLTEHGYGYTF; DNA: TGTGCCAGCAGCTTAACCGAACATGGCTATGGCTACACCTTC
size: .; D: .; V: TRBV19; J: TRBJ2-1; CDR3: CASSTGRLTQSSYNEQFF; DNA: TGTGCCAGTAGTACGGGGAGACTGACCCAGAGCTCCTACAATGAGCAGTTCTTC
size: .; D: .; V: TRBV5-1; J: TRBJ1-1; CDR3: CASSLGPGSSEAFF; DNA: TGCGCCAGCAGCTTGGGACCGGGGAGCTCTGAAGCTTTCTTT
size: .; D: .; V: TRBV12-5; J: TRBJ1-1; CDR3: CASGLEGIGNTEAFF; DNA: TGTGCTAGTGGTCTCGAGGGAATCGGGAACACTGAAGCTTTCTTT
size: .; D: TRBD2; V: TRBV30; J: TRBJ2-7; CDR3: CAWRLGLAGRWEQYF; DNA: TGTGCCTGGAGGTTGGGACTAGCGGGAAGGTGGGAGCAGTACTTC
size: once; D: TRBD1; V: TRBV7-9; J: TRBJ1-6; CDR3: CASSLSGQLNSPLHF; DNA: TGTGCCAGCAGCCTTTCGGGACAGCTAAATTCACCCCTCCACTTT
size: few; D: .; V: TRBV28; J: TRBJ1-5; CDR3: CASSSGGSNQPQHF; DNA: TGTGCCAGCAGTTCCGGGGGGAGCAATCAGCCCCAGCATTTT
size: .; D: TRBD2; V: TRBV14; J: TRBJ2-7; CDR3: CASSQLTSGRAGGQYF; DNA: TGTGCCAGCAGCCAGCTAACTAGCGGGAGGGCCGGAGGGCAGTACTTC
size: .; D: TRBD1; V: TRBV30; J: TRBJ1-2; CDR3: CAWSDKNRGLRGYTF; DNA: TGTGCCTGGAGTGACAAGAACAGGGGGCTAAGGGGCTACACCTTC
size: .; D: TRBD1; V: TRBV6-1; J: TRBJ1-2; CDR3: CATTGADYGYTF; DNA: TGTGCCACCACAGGGGCTGACTATGGCTACACCTTC
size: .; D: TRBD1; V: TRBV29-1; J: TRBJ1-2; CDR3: CSARRDSPYGYTF; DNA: TGCAGCGCCCGCCGGGACAGCCCCTATGGCTACACCTTC
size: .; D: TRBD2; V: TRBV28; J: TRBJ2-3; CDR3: CASIPRWTSGRRGTDTQYF; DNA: TGTGCCAGCATCCCCCGGTGGACTAGCGGGAGAAGGGGCACAGATACGCAGTATTTT
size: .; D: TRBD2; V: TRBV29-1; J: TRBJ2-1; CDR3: CSVGGTATLYNEQFF; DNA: TGCAGCGTGGGGGGGACGGCGACGCTTTACAATGAGCAGTTCTTC
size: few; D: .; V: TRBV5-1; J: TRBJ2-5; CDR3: CASRQTVSQETQYF; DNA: TGCGCCAGCAGACAAACAGTATCCCAAGAGACCCAGTACTTC
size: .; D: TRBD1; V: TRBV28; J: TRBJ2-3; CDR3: CASSSTPGQGWTDTQYF; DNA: TGTGCCAGCAGTTCCACCCCGGGACAGGGGTGGACAGATACGCAGTATTTT
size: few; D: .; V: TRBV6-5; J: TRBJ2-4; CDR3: CASSYEGLAKNIQYF; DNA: TGTGCCAGCAGTTACGAGGGTCTAGCCAAAAACATTCAGTACTTC
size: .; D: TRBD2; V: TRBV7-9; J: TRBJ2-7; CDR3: CASSLMGLVVAEQYF; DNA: TGTGCCAGCAGCTTAATGGGACTAGTAGTCGCCGAGCAGTACTTC
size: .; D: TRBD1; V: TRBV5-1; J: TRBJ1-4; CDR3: CASSPTGGKLFF; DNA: TGCGCCAGCAGCCCGACAGGGGGAAAACTGTTTTTT
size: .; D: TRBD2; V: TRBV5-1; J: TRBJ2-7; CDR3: CASSLVAGSSYEQYF; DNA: TGCGCCAGCAGCTTGGTAGCGGGATCTTCGTACGAGCAGTACTTC
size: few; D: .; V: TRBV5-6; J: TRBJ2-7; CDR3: CASSLRGGSYEQYF; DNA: TGTGCCAGCAGCTTGAGAGGGGGCTCCTACGAGCAGTACTTC
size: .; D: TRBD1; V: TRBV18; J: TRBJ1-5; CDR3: CASSPQLGAGGDQPQHF; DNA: TGTGCCAGCTCACCTCAGTTGGGGGCAGGGGGCGATCAGCCCCAGCATTTT
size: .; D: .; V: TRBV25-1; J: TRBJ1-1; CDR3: CASRPLEGSTEAFF; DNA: TGTGCCAGCAGACCCCTTGAAGGGAGCACTGAAGCTTTCTTT
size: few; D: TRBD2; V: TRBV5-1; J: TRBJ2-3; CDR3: CASSLAGTSGTADTQYF; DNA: TGCGCCAGCAGCTTGGCTGGGACTAGCGGGACGGCAGATACGCAGTATTTT
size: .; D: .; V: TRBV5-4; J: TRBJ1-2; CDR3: CASSLGLRDWGYTF; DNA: TGTGCCAGCAGCTTGGGCTTGAGGGATTGGGGCTACACCTTC
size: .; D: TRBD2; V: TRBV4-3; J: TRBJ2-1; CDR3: CASSPGLAGGHNEQFF; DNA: TGCGCCAGCAGCCCGGGACTAGCGGGAGGGCACAATGAGCAGTTCTTC
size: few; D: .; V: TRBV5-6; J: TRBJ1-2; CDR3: CASSPYSRLDSHPYTF; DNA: TGTGCCAGCAGTCCCTACTCCCGACTGGACAGCCATCCCTACACCTTC
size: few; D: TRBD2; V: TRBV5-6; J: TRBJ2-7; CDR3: CASSFRTSGGPYEQYF; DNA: TGTGCCAGCAGCTTCCGGACTAGCGGGGGCCCCTACGAGCAGTACTTC
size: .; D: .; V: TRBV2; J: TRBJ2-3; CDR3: CASSDWALTDFTDTQYF; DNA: TGTGCCAGCAGTGATTGGGCCCTTACGGATTTCACAGATACGCAGTATTTT
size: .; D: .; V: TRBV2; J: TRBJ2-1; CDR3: CASRGLVSEQFF; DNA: TGTGCCAGCAGAGGCCTAGTGAGTGAGCAGTTCTTC
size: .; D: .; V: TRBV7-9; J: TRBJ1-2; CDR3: CASSAQALSNYGYTF; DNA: TGTGCCAGCAGCGCACAGGCTTTATCTAACTATGGCTACACCTTC
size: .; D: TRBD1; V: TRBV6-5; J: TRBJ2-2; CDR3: CASSDRGSGGELFF; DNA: TGTGCCAGCAGTGACAGGGGATCCGGCGGGGAGCTGTTTTTT
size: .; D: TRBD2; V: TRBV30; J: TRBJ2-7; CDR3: CAWDPGLASYEQYF; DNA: TGTGCCTGGGACCCGGGACTAGCTTCCTACGAGCAGTACTTC
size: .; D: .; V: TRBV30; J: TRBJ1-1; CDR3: CAWQSSRGAFF; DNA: TGTGCCTGGCAGTCGTCCAGAGGAGCTTTCTTT
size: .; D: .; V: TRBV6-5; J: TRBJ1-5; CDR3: CASSRQHSNQPQHF; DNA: TGTGCCAGCAGCAGACAGCATAGCAATCAGCCCCAGCATTTT
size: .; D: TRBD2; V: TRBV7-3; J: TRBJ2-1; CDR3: CASGLAGVWNEQFF; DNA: TGTGCCAGCGGCCTAGCGGGAGTTTGGAATGAGCAGTTCTTC
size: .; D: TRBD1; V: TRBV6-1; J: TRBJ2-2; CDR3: CASMTGMNTGELFF; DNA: TGTGCTAGCATGACAGGGATGAACACCGGGGAGCTGTTTTTT
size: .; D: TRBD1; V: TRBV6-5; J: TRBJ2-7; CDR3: CASRSGQGASYEQYF; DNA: TGTGCCAGCCGCTCCGGACAGGGGGCGTCCTACGAGCAGTACTTC
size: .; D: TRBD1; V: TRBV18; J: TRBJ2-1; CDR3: CASSPSRDRVGFNEQFF; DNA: TGTGCCAGCTCACCCTCCCGGGACAGGGTTGGGTTTAATGAGCAGTTCTTC
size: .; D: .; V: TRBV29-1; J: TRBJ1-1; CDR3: CSVGSGGGHTEAFF; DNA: TGCAGCGTTGGGTCCGGCGGCGGGCACACTGAAGCTTTCTTT
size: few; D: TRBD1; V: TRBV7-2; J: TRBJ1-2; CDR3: CARSRQGRDGYTF; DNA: TGTGCCCGGTCGAGACAGGGGCGAGATGGCTACACCTTC
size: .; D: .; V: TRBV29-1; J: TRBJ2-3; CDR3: CSVASGFSTDTQYF; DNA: TGCAGCGTTGCGAGCGGCTTTAGCACAGATACGCAGTATTTT
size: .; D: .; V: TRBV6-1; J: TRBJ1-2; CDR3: CASIPTGVGGYGYTF; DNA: TGTGCCAGCATTCCCACTGGGGTGGGGGGCTATGGCTACACCTTC
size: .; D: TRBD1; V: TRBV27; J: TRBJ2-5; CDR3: CASSRKGQAGGQETQYF; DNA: TGTGCCAGCAGTCGAAAGGGACAGGCCGGAGGGCAAGAGACCCAGTACTTC
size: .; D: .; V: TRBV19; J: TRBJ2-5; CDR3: CASSVQSETQYF; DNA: TGTGCCAGTAGTGTACAGTCAGAGACCCAGTACTTC
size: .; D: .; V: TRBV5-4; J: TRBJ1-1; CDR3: CASSLGGVRASSTEAFF; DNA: TGTGCCAGCAGCTTGGGCGGGGTCCGGGCCTCGTCAACTGAAGCTTTCTTT
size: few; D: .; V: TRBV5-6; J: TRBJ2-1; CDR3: CASSWDISSYNEQFF; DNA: TGTGCCAGCAGCTGGGACATTAGCTCCTACAATGAGCAGTTCTTC
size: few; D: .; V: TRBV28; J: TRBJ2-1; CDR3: CASSAFPGLRNEQFF; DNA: TGTGCCAGCAGTGCCTTCCCAGGGCTCCGAAATGAGCAGTTCTTC
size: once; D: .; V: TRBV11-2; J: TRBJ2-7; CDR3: CASSLVGGLSYEQYF; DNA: TGTGCCAGCAGCTTAGTTGGGGGACTCTCCTACGAGCAGTACTTC
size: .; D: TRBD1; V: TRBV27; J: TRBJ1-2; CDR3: CASRDRGLGYTF; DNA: TGTGCCAGCCGGGACAGGGGTTTAGGCTACACCTTC
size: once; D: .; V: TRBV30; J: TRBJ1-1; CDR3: CAWSPQSNTEAFF; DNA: TGTGCCTGGAGTCCACAATCGAACACTGAAGCTTTCTTT